This is a list of T cell receptor beta chains from one sample in a study of T-cell memory formation after mild COVID-19. TCRdb re-called the 5' RACE reads through MiXCR, storing one row per CDR3 protein. The sample shows about 540,000 distinct CDR3 sequences, roughly 20% of them seen only once. Source material: PBMCs or a T cell subset sorted from them (not recorded which). These receptors all come from an adult woman who had mild COVID-19 (a few samples of this study predate the infection). Cell type and time point are not known. Both conserved end residues are part of each CDR3. Each record gives: D gene, clone size, V gene, J gene, CDR3 protein, CDR3 DNA. D genes are given only for firm matches. Clone size is given for some rows only: seen once, a few or many times, or a class if the clone is expanded.

TRBD2,many,TRBV9,TRBJ2-2,CASSIASGGSGELFF,TGTGCCAGCAGCATCGCTAGCGGGGGGTCCGGGGAGCTGTTTTTT
.,.,TRBV7-9,TRBJ2-7,CASSLLRGGVDEQYF,TGTGCCAGCAGCCTCCTCAGGGGTGGGGTAGACGAGCAGTACTTC
.,.,TRBV7-2,TRBJ2-7,CASSLTQGSYEQYF,TGTGCCAGCAGCTTAACCCAGGGCAGCTACGAGCAGTACTTC
.,.,TRBV19,TRBJ2-5,CASSNNGANQETQYF,TGTGCCAGTAGTAACAACGGGGCGAACCAAGAGACCCAGTACTTC
.,.,TRBV5-6,TRBJ1-1,CASSLQGTDMNTEAFF,TGTGCCAGCAGCTTGCAGGGGACTGATATGAACACTGAAGCTTTCTTT
TRBD2,few,TRBV2,TRBJ2-1,CASRSTSGGYNEQFF,TGTGCCAGCAGGTCGACTAGCGGGGGATACAATGAGCAGTTCTTC
.,few,TRBV7-6,TRBJ2-3,CASSPVGGARADTQYF,TGTGCCAGCAGCCCAGTGGGGGGGGCCCGCGCAGATACGCAGTATTTT
.,.,TRBV6-2/TRBV6-3,TRBJ1-5,CASSRARINQPQHF,TGTGCCAGCTCCCGGGCCCGAATCAATCAGCCCCAGCATTTT
.,few,TRBV19,TRBJ2-3,CASSIAGVPDTQYF,TGTGCCAGTAGTATAGCTGGGGTACCGGATACGCAGTATTTT
.,.,TRBV24-1,TRBJ1-6,CARHNSPLHF,TGTGCCAGACACAATTCACCCCTCCACTTT
.,few,TRBV15,TRBJ1-1,CATSRGLYRRNTEAFF,TGTGCCACCTCCCGGGGGTTGTATCGAAGGAACACTGAAGCTTTCTTT
.,few,TRBV12-3/TRBV12-4,TRBJ1-3,CASSLHQTLSGNTIYF,TGTGCCAGCAGTCTACATCAGACCCTCTCTGGAAACACCATATATTTT
TRBD1,.,TRBV27,TRBJ2-1,CASGGTGAYNEQFF,TGTGCCAGCGGGGGGACAGGGGCCTACAATGAGCAGTTCTTC
TRBD2,.,TRBV7-9,TRBJ2-5,CASSLVAGPTQTQYF,TGTGCCAGCAGCTTAGTAGCGGGGCCTACGCAGACCCAGTACTTC
TRBD1,few,TRBV27,TRBJ2-7,CASSDGTVYEQYF,TGTGCCAGCAGTGACGGGACAGTTTACGAGCAGTACTTC
TRBD1,few,TRBV4-1,TRBJ2-5,CASSHRDRAQETQYF,TGCGCCAGCAGCCACCGGGACAGGGCACAAGAGACCCAGTACTTC
.,.,TRBV12-3/TRBV12-4,TRBJ2-5,CASSFGGVQETQYF,TGTGCCAGCAGTTTTGGCGGGGTTCAAGAGACCCAGTACTTC
.,few,TRBV12-3/TRBV12-4,TRBJ2-1,CASSLTSGPSYNEQFF,TGTGCCAGCAGTCTCACATCCGGGCCCTCCTACAATGAGCAGTTCTTC
.,many,TRBV7-2,TRBJ2-7,CASSLGGRATEQYF,TGTGCCAGCAGCTTAGGGGGGCGAGCTACTGAGCAGTACTTC
TRBD2,few,TRBV29-1,TRBJ2-3,CSVRGTSDTDTQYF,TGCAGCGTTCGCGGGACTAGCGATACAGATACGCAGTATTTT
.,.,TRBV5-1,TRBJ1-4,CASSSVGEKLFF,TGCGCCAGCAGCTCAGTCGGGGAAAAACTGTTTTTT